This T cell receptor (beta chain) is drawn from a study of OX40 agonist ivuxolimab in advanced cancers. Whole-study context: As their treatment, patients were administered ivuxolimab, an agonistic anti-OX40 (CD134) antibody. Recorded diagnoses for dose-escalation patients were hepatocellular carcinoma, melanoma, renal cell or head and neck cancer. Study findings and constraints: Expanded clones tended on average to be more numerous among CD8+ T cells than CD4+.

As to this clone: The antigen remains undetermined.

Patients had blood sampled at baseline and again on cycle 4 day 1 and cycle 7 day 1. Assay used: immunoSEQ multiplex PCR; TCRdb lists only in-frame clones, some missing. The table lists about 80,000 clones, just over 90% of them singletons, with 4% to 5.5% in the top ten. Sequencing used CD4+ or CD8+ T cells sorted from blood, obtained in a trial of the OX40 agonist ivuxolimab. The source of this sequence is an adult with an advanced solid tumor such as melanoma, head and neck, liver or kidney cancer.

CDR3 sequence: CASSQGDRENEKLFF. The CDR3 DNA reads TGTGCCAGCAGCCAAGGTGACAGGGAGAATGAAAAACTGTTTTTT. V and J are TRBV4-2 and TRBJ1-4, with 7 bases identical to TRBD1. J was trimmed by 5 bases and V by 1 base; bases with no gene match: 4. The CDR3 totals 15 residues. CDR1 LGHNA and CDR2 YNFKEQ come from the germline V gene.